A single sample is the source of the 22 T cell receptor beta chains below, sequenced in a study of blood T cell repertoires in COVID-19. Sequencing was performed with immunoSEQ multiplex PCR; in TCRdb, only in-frame clones are kept and a portion is missing. This table holds 70,000 to 90,000 clones, approximately 86% found once. Sequencing input: peripheral blood. These receptors were obtained from an elderly man with COVID-19, enrolled during active disease.

V gene TRBV14 combines with J gene TRBJ2-5; 7 bases match TRBD1. This CDR3 spans 15 amino acids. Per germline, CDR1 SGHDN and CDR2 FVKESK. V dropped 3 bases and J dropped 4; count of bases not matched to a gene: 8. The CDR3 region is CASSQRQGLGETQYF. Written as DNA, the CDR3 is TGTGCCAGCAGCCAGAGACAGGGATTAGGAGAGACCCAGTACTTC.

The gene calls are TRBV7-3 and TRBJ2-1; TRBD2 might be the D (6 bases). Per the germline V gene, CDR1 is SGHTA and CDR2 is FQGTGA. This CDR3 is 14 amino acids long. Trimming cost V 1 base and J 5 bases, with 9 bases left between them. Here the CDR3 DNA reads TGTGCCAGCAGCTTAAGGGACTTCCACAATGAGCAGTTCTTC. Its protein is CASSLRDFHNEQFF.

The CDR3 region is CASSRGQESNQPQHF. The CDR3 DNA reads as TGTGCCAGCAGTCGTGGGCAGGAAAGCAATCAGCCCCAGCATTTT. The rearrangement joins TRBV5-4 to TRBJ1-5; the D is unclear. The CDR3 consists of 15 residues. From germline, CDR1 is SGHNT and CDR2 YYREEE (reference sequence). V was trimmed by 5 bases and J by 1 base, leaving 13 bases between them.

This chain joins TRBV9 and TRBJ2-5; D unclear. CDR1 SGDLS and CDR2 YYNGEE come from the germline V gene. The CDR3 sequence is 14 residues long. Trimming left V 4 bases short and J 4 bases short, with 14 bases between. Here the CDR3 reads CASSPILSAETQYF. In DNA form, the CDR3 reads TGTGCCAGCAGCCCCATTTTGAGCGCAGAGACCCAGTACTTC.

J is TRBJ1-2 and V is TRBV2; D is perhaps TRBD1 (5 bases). The V and J ends lost 6 bases and 8 bases respectively, with 10 bases between them. Germline values: CDR1 SNHLY, CDR2 FYNNEI. CDR3 length: 11 amino acids. The CDR3 sequence is CASRTEFGYTF. In DNA, the CDR3 is TGTGCCAGCAGGACAGAGTTCGGCTACACCTTC.

The V gene is TRBV7-9, the J gene TRBJ2-1; 7 nucleotides match TRBD1. Germline CDR1 reads SEHNR; CDR2 reads FQNEAQ (reference sequence). The CDR3 is made up of 14 amino acids. J was trimmed by 4 bases and V by 5 bases; bases with no gene match: 5. CDR3 amino acids: CASSAPGQYNEQFF. CDR3 nucleotide sequence: TGTGCCAGCAGCGCGCCGGGACAGTACAATGAGCAGTTCTTC. Complete variable domain (other parts from reference TRBV7-9 and TRBJ2-1): DTGVSQNPRHKITKRGQNVTFRCDPISEHNRLYWYRQTLGQGPEFLTYFQNEAQLEKSRLLSDRFSAERPKGSFSTLEIQRTEQGDSAMYLCASSAPGQYNEQFFGPGTRLTVL.

The chain employs TRBV6-1 and TRBJ2-6; D uncertain. The CDR3 is 16 amino acids. Germline CDR1 is MNHNS and CDR2 is SASEGT. Trimming took 4 bases from V and 4 from J, leaving 14 bases between them. The CDR3 nucleotides are TGTGCCAGCAGTGTCCAACCTCACTCCGGGGCCAACGTCCTGACTTTC. Amino acid sequence: CASSVQPHSGANVLTF.

The gene calls are TRBV18 and TRBJ1-1; D not certain. This CDR3 region has 15 residues. Trimming took off 3 bases at V and 1 base at J, with 12 bases between the two ends. Germline values: CDR1 KGHSH, CDR2 LQKENI. Written as DNA, the CDR3 is TGTGCCAGCTCACCCCTCGGGGTTCGGAACACTGAAGCTTTCTTT. Translation: CASSPLGVRNTEAFF.

This clone showed up just once. The rearrangement joins TRBV5-1 to TRBJ2-3; possible D gene TRBD2, 7 bases. The CDR3 is 16 amino acids. V lost 4 bases and J lost 5, with 20 bases in between. The V gene's germline CDR1 is SGHRS and CDR2 YFSETQ. CDR3 region: CASSVNTGRGGDTQYF. CDR3 sequence (DNA): TGCGCCAGCAGCGTCAATACAGGGAGGGGAGGAGATACGCAGTATTTT. Using reference TRBV5-1 and TRBJ2-3 for the parts outside the CDR3, the full variable domain is KAGVTQTPRYLIKTRGQQVTLSCSPISGHRSVSWYQQTPGQGLQFLFEYFSETQRNKGNFPGRFSGRQFSNSRSEMNVSTLELGDSALYLCASSVNTGRGGDTQYFGPGTRLTVL.

This clone was recorded only once. The V call is TRBV6-5, the J call TRBJ2-3; TRBD1 might be the D (6 bases). Per the germline V gene, CDR1 is MNHEY and CDR2 is SVGAGI. Trimming cost V 4 bases and J 4 bases, with 18 bases left between them. The CDR3 totals 16 residues. Written as DNA, the CDR3 is TGTGCCAGCAGTTCGAAGTGGCCCTCAGGGGCAGATACGCAGTATTTT. Encoded protein: CASSSKWPSGADTQYF.

This clone was seen only once. This rearrangement joins TRBV5-4 to TRBJ1-1, with D tentatively TRBD1 (5 bases). The germline V and J ends were trimmed by 0 bases and 3 bases, with 9 bases remaining between them. Germline V gene sequence: CDR1 SGHNT, CDR2 YYREEE (reference sequence). The CDR3 sequence is 14 residues long. The DNA for the CDR3 is TGTGCCAGCAGCTTGGGGGGCGGGGACACTGAAGCTTTCTTT. Encoded protein: CASSLGGGDTEAFF.

The chain links TRBV5-1 to TRBJ1-2; 11 bases fit TRBD1. J was trimmed by 1 base and V by 4 bases; bases with no gene match: 6. This CDR3 has 16 amino acids. Germline V gene data show CDR1 as SGHRS and CDR2 as YFSETQ. Written as DNA, the CDR3 is TGCGCCAGCAGCCCCGGACAGGGGGCAGGTAACTATGGCTACACCTTC. Translated, it gives CASSPGQGAGNYGYTF.

J is TRBJ1-6 and V is TRBV4-2; tentative D call: TRBD1 (5 bases). This CDR3 has 14 residues. V was cut by 0 bases and J by 7 bases, with 7 bases left in between. The germline gives CDR1 LGHNA, CDR2 YNFKEQ. The DNA for the CDR3 is TGTGCCAGCAGCCAAGACAGGGCCAATTCACCCCTCCACTTT. It codes for CASSQDRANSPLHF.

The chain uses TRBV6-5 and TRBJ1-1; D might be TRBD1 (6 bases). The length of the CDR3 is 13 residues. CDR1 is MNHEY and CDR2 is SVGAGI in the germline V gene. V lost 6 bases and J lost 1, with 9 bases in between. The CDR3 loop is CASRIQGNTEAFF. The CDR3 DNA reads TGTGCCAGCAGAATACAGGGGAACACTGAAGCTTTCTTT.

Worth noting for this clone: The same CDR3 arises from other DNA sequences in this sample as well. This chain connects TRBV5-1 to TRBJ1-6; TRBD1 matches at 7 bases. The CDR3 extends over 14 amino acids. Trimming cost V 0 bases and J 6 bases; bases outside gene matches: 0. CDR1 is SGHRS, CDR2 YFSETQ, per germline. This CDR3 is CASSLGQGNSPLHF. The CDR3 region has the DNA TGCGCCAGCAGCTTGGGACAGGGTAATTCACCCCTCCACTTT.

The gene calls are TRBV15 and TRBJ2-7, with TRBD2 matching over 8 bases. This CDR3 spans 16 amino acids. V shed 3 bases and J 6 bases; nucleotides not matched to a gene: 13. From germline, CDR1 is LNHNV and CDR2 YYDKDF (reference sequence). This CDR3 reads CATSRGISGAALEQYF. CDR3 coding DNA: TGTGCCACCAGCAGGGGGATTAGCGGGGCCGCCCTCGAGCAGTACTTC. Combining the CDR3 with reference TRBV15 and TRBJ2-7 gives the whole variable domain DAMVIQNPRYQVTQFGKPVTLSCSQTLNHNVMYWYQQKSSQAPKLLFHYYDKDFNNEADTPDNFQSRRPNTSFCFLDIRSPGLGDTAMYLCATSRGISGAALEQYFGPGTRLTVT.

The V gene is TRBV25-1, the J gene TRBJ2-2; tentative D call: TRBD1 (6 bases). The V gene's germline CDR1 is MGHDK and CDR2 SYGVNS. V lost 7 bases and J lost 7, with 16 bases in between. There are 14 residues in the CDR3. Here the CDR3 DNA reads TGTGCCAGCAACCAGGACAGTGAAGTCGGGGAGCTGTTTTTT. Protein: CASNQDSEVGELFF.

This chain links TRBV7-9 with TRBJ1-2; no reliable D call. Per the germline V gene, CDR1 is SEHNR and CDR2 is FQNEAQ (reference sequence). The CDR3 covers 13 residues. Trimming cost V 5 bases and J 5 bases, with 12 bases left between them. The CDR3 DNA follows: TGTGCCAGCAGCCGGACTGAAACTTATGGCTACACCTTC. This translates into CASSRTETYGYTF.

This rearrangement joins TRBV5-8 to TRBJ1-2; perhaps TRBD1 as D (6 bases). The CDR3 covers 14 residues. Germline V gene data show CDR1 as SGHTS and CDR2 as YDEGEE. The V gene lost 0 bases and the J gene lost 8 bases, with 14 bases spanning the gap. The CDR3 here is CASSLGHRVLGYTF. Here the CDR3 DNA reads TGTGCCAGCAGCTTGGGGCACAGGGTACTGGGCTACACCTTC.

This clone was seen more than once but under ten times. This chain joins TRBV6-1 and TRBJ1-6, with D tentatively TRBD1 (6 bases). The CDR3 consists of 16 residues. V was clipped by 1 base and J by 9 bases, with 16 bases between them. In germline, CDR1 is MNHNS, CDR2 SASEGT. CDR3 in amino acids: CASSEVMGAGASPLHF. The CDR3 DNA reads as TGTGCCAGCAGTGAAGTAATGGGGGCCGGGGCTTCACCCCTCCACTTT.

The chain couples TRBV9 to TRBJ1-1; TRBD1 matches at 7 bases. V dropped 3 bases and J dropped 1; count of bases not matched to a gene: 6. The CDR3 runs to 15 residues. CDR1 SGDLS and CDR2 YYNGEE come from the germline V gene. CDR3 in amino acids: CASSALRTGNTEAFF. CDR3 in DNA: TGTGCCAGCAGCGCTCTCCGGACAGGGAACACTGAAGCTTTCTTT.

The rearrangement joins TRBV28 to TRBJ2-6, with no clear D. This CDR3 has 13 residues. CDR1 and CDR2 from the germline V gene are MDHEN and SYDVKM. The V end lost 7 bases, the J end lost 2 bases, and 6 bases lay between the germline ends. The CDR3 loop is CASTRAGANVLTF. The CDR3 region has the DNA TGTGCCAGCACACGGGCTGGGGCCAACGTCCTGACTTTC.